The 4 T cell receptor beta chains listed next were all sequenced from one sample in a study of human T cells and chemical hapten exposure. Using its own MiXCR run on the RACE reads, TCRdb lists one record per CDR3 protein. The data show 82,000 or so distinct CDR3 sequences, 10% to 15% seen once. The time point is: patch test 3, about 24 weeks after DPC sensitization. Treatment indicated: therapeutic diphenylcyclopropenone sensitization with weekly scalp DPC. Source: whole blood, taken in connection with sensitization to the hapten diphenylcyclopropenone (DPC). The receptors originated from a woman aged 45 to 65 with alopecia areata. Some clones in this sample may be carry-over from other donors' samples.

The V call is TRBV6-1, the J call TRBJ2-1; D ambiguous. The V end lost 4 bases, the J end lost 10 bases, and 11 bases lay between the germline ends. The CDR3 length is 12 residues. Germline CDR1 MNHNS, CDR2 SASEGT. CDR3 DNA sequence: TGTGCCAGCAGTGTTTCGGCGAAGGAGCAGTTCTTC. Amino acid sequence: CASSVSAKEQFF.

A few counts support this clonotype. The chain has TRBV11-2 and TRBJ2-3; TRBD2 aligns across 14 bases. Germline values: CDR1 SGHAT, CDR2 FQNNGV. CDR3 size: 19 residues. Losses at the gene ends were 5 bases for V and 0 bases for J; bases not matched to a gene: 10. CDR3 loop: CASSLSGLAGGTSTDTQYF. CDR3 nucleotides: TGTGCCAGCAGCCTATCCGGACTAGCGGGAGGAACTAGCACAGATACGCAGTATTTT.

This clonotype showed up just a few times. V is TRBV7-6 and J is TRBJ2-1; no clear D. Germline V gives CDR1 SGHVS, CDR2 FNYEAQ. The length of the CDR3 is 14 residues. V was shortened by 3 bases and J by 7 bases, with 13 bases between the two germline ends. The CDR3 region is CASSFSSEMNEQFF. In DNA form, the CDR3 reads TGTGCCAGCAGCTTTTCGAGCGAAATGAATGAGCAGTTCTTC.

The V and J genes are TRBV27 and TRBJ1-1; D perhaps matches TRBD1 (6 bases). Looked up from germline, CDR1 is MNHEY and CDR2 is SMNVEV (reference sequence). The CDR3 is 12 amino acids. V was cut by 7 bases and J by 11 bases, with 17 bases left in between. The DNA for the CDR3 is TGTGCCAGCACTCCCCGGGGGCGCGCTGCTTTCTTT. This translates into CASTPRGRAAFF.